This paragraph covers one T cell receptor (beta chain) sequence. Its antigen remains unidentified. This may come from a read error, since a much larger clone is one base off. Previously published methods and listed TCR primers were used for the bulk TCR libraries. MiXCR, run by TCRdb on the PCR reads, gives a single entry per CDR3 protein. Here the sample spans around 480,000 distinct CDR3 sequences, roughly 23% being singletons. This sample stems from a study of molecular identifiers for immune sequencing clone quantification. As for the study in general: RNA, taken in replicates from about 20,000 or 100,000 naive CD8 cells, was split five ways, with four sequenced. Findings and limits, study-wide: Clonotypes topping 20 RNA copies carried over 99% of effector molecules but under 1% of naive ones.

CDR1 and CDR2 (germline): SQVTM, ANQGSEA. Trimming cost V 6 bases and J 8 bases, with 10 bases left between them. CDR3 length: 11 amino acids. The source of this sequence is a human donor in good health. Some libraries in this study had Jurkat cell RNA spiked in. The sample taken for sequencing was naive CD8+ T cells from blood, with Jurkat cell RNA spiked in. Subset given: FACS-sorted CD8+CD4-CCR7+CD45RA+ naive T cells. The chain has TRBV29-1 and TRBJ1-4; D gene uncertain. The CDR3 nucleotides read TGCAGCGTGCATGGAGGCGAAAAACTGTTTTTT. It is translated as CSVHGGEKLFF.